The 16 T cell receptor beta chains given below trace back to one sample, sequenced in a study of T cell responses to AZD1222 COVID-19 vaccine. Here immunoSEQ multiplex PCR was the method, and the copy in TCRdb shows in-frame clones only, minus some. In the table there are over 65,000 clones, about nine tenths of which are singletons. The source was peripheral blood, collected 28 days after the second AZD1222 dose. Receptors originate from an adult who received the AZD1222 COVID-19 vaccine.

The chain is built from TRBV28 and TRBJ1-1, with 8 bases fitting TRBD1. Trimming removed 6 bases from V and 3 bases from J; junction bases left unmatched: 12. CDR1 is MDHEN and CDR2 is SYDVKM in the germline V gene. This CDR3 is 16 amino acids long. CDR3 coding DNA: TGTGCCAGCAGAAACAGTTTTGGGACAGGTGACACTGAAGCTTTCTTT. Its protein is CASRNSFGTGDTEAFF.

The CDR3 loop reads CSANTEAFF. CDR3 in DNA: TGCAGTGCCAACACTGAAGCTTTCTTT. The gene calls are TRBV20-1 and TRBJ1-1; D is uncertain. The CDR3 spans 9 residues. V shed 6 bases and J shed 2 bases, with 1 base lying between them. Germline assignment: CDR1 DFQATT and CDR2 SNEGSKA (reference sequence).

J is TRBJ2-7 and V is TRBV6-2 or TRBV6-3; TRBD2 might be the D (6 bases). This CDR3 spans 12 amino acids. Germline CDR1 and CDR2: MNHEY and SVGEGT. V was clipped by 0 bases and J by 7 bases, with 7 bases between them. The CDR3 is CASSYSGGEQYF. CDR3 nucleotide sequence: TGTGCCAGCAGTTACTCGGGAGGTGAGCAGTACTTC.

V gene TRBV27 combines with J gene TRBJ1-1; no firm D call. There are 13 residues in the CDR3. Between the trimmed V and J ends, which lost 2 bases and 1 base, there was a span of 5 bases. CDR1 is MNHEY, CDR2 SMNVEV, per germline (reference sequence). The CDR3 coding sequence is TGTGCCAGCAGTTTAGGGTGGAACACTGAAGCTTTCTTT. Translated: CASSLGWNTEAFF.

The chain has TRBV28 and TRBJ1-5; a weak D match, TRBD1 (5 bases). CDR1 and CDR2 from the germline V gene are MDHEN and SYDVKM. The CDR3 extends over 16 amino acids. V was trimmed by 5 bases and J by 7 bases, leaving 21 bases between them. The CDR3 is CASSTLHQPGPQPQHF. In DNA form, the CDR3 reads TGTGCCAGCAGTACCCTCCACCAGCCAGGGCCCCAGCCCCAGCATTTT.

The chain employs TRBV14 and TRBJ1-3; D gene uncertain. This CDR3 has 11 amino acids. V lost 3 bases, J lost 10 bases, and 7 bases lay in between. Germline loops: CDR1 SGHDN, CDR2 FVKESK. CDR3 bases: TGTGCCAGCAGCCACAGTTGGACCATATATTTT. Its translation: CASSHSWTIYF.

This chain connects TRBV7-2 to TRBJ1-6; D is unclear. Trimming stripped 4 bases from V and 6 bases from J, with 13 bases between. The CDR3 is 15 residues long. Germline CDR1 and CDR2: SGHTA and FQGNSA. The CDR3 DNA sequence: TGTGCCAGCAGCTCTGCACCCCGGGCTAATTCACCCCTCCACTTT. Translating gives CASSSAPRANSPLHF.

The genes are TRBV28 and TRBJ1-5; 7 positions agree with TRBD1. Trimming took 6 bases from V and 2 from J; bases not matched to a gene: 7. Germline assignment: CDR1 MDHEN and CDR2 SYDVKM. This CDR3 comprises 15 residues. Written as DNA, the CDR3 is TGTGCCAGCAGGGATGACAGGGTTGGCAATCAGCCCCAGCATTTT. It translates to CASRDDRVGNQPQHF.

A single count supports this clone. V and J are TRBV21-1 and TRBJ1-4. TRBV21-1 is flagged as a pseudogene. The CDR3 loop spans 18 amino acids. The CDR3: CASSEKSWESQTNEKLFF. The CDR3 DNA reads as TGTGCCAGCAGCGAAAAATCCTGGGAGTCCCAAACTAATGAAAAACTGTTTTTT.

This rearrangement joins TRBV24-1 to TRBJ2-2; 9 bases map to TRBD2. Looked up from germline, CDR1 is KGHDR and CDR2 is SFDVKD. V was pared by 3 bases and J by 4 bases, with 2 bases of the junction left unmatched. The CDR3 has 15 residues. The CDR3 sequence is CATSDTGLATGELFF. The CDR3 coding sequence is TGTGCCACCAGTGATACGGGACTAGCCACCGGGGAGCTGTTTTTT.

The rearrangement uses TRBV27 and TRBJ1-6; the D gene is possibly TRBD1 (6 bases). The CDR3 has 13 amino acids. V dropped 5 bases and J dropped 11 bases, with 13 bases sitting between them. Per the germline V gene, CDR1 is MNHEY and CDR2 is SMNVEV (reference sequence). The CDR3: CASSQQGRTPLHF. CDR3 nucleotides: TGTGCCAGCAGTCAACAGGGAAGGACACCCCTCCACTTT.

The chain is built from TRBV7-9 and TRBJ2-5; possible D gene TRBD1, 6 bases. CDR1 and CDR2 from the germline V gene are SEHNR and FQNEAQ (reference sequence). The CDR3 is 13 amino acids. V was clipped by 1 base and J by 5 bases, with 8 bases between them. The DNA of the CDR3 is TGTGCCAGCAGCTTAGACAGGGCGGAGACCCAGTACTTC. It yields the protein CASSLDRAETQYF. Full variable domain (remainder filled in from reference TRBV7-9 and TRBJ2-5): DTGVSQNPRHKITKRGQNVTFRCDPISEHNRLYWYRQTLGQGPEFLTYFQNEAQLEKSRLLSDRFSAERPKGSFSTLEIQRTEQGDSAMYLCASSLDRAETQYFGPGTRLLVL.

A few counts support this clone. V usage is TRBV7-2 and J usage is TRBJ2-7; D is ambiguous. Germline lookup yields CDR1 SGHTA and CDR2 FQGNSA. V was shortened by 1 base and J by 4 bases, with 11 bases between the two germline ends. The CDR3 is made up of 14 amino acids. In nucleotides, the CDR3 is TGTGCCAGCAGCTTAGGGGGATCCATATACGAGCAGTACTTC. Its translation is CASSLGGSIYEQYF.

In nucleotides, the CDR3 is TGTGCCAGCAGTTACGCGAACTACGAGCAGTACTTC. It is translated as CASSYANYEQYF. The rearrangement uses TRBV6-2 or TRBV6-3 and TRBJ2-7, with D uncertain. The CDR3 is 12 residues long. Trimming removed 2 bases from V and 3 bases from J, with 5 bases in between. CDR1 is MNHEY, CDR2 SVGEGT, per germline.

This chain uses TRBV28 with TRBJ1-2; TRBD1 is a possible D gene (5 bases). This CDR3 has 12 amino acids. Germline V gene data show CDR1 as MDHEN and CDR2 as SYDVKM. Trimming took off 3 bases at V and 7 bases at J, with 9 bases between the two ends. The CDR3 coding sequence is TGTGCCAGCAGTTTGGGGCGGCGTGGCTACACCTTC. Protein: CASSLGRRGYTF.

V gene TRBV5-4 combines with J gene TRBJ2-2; D is uncertain. V was trimmed by 7 bases and J by 3 bases, leaving 10 bases between them. Per the germline V gene, CDR1 is SGHNT and CDR2 is YYREEE (reference sequence). The CDR3 spans 13 residues. The CDR3 loop is CASSPADTGELFF. The CDR3 nucleotides read TGTGCCAGCTCTCCAGCAGACACCGGGGAGCTGTTTTTT.